The entry below gives a single T cell receptor beta chain sequence along with its context. Its antigen is still unknown. In the study's own analysis: Junction-only immunoSEQ data arrived without quality scores, meaning filtering differed. TCRdb's table, derived via immunoSEQ multiplex PCR, lists solely in-frame clones and lacks some. That table gives V, J and clone size, and the DNA gave D and trimming. The sample has 1,400,000 or so clones; approximately 98.5% are singletons. The donors, healthy adults who were HIV-negative, had experienced no recent acute infections or vaccinations. Trimming removed 3 bases at V and 3 bases at J, with 17 bases between. CDR1 MNHEY and CDR2 SMNVEV come from the germline V gene (reference sequence). This CDR3 contains 16 residues. These data are taken from a study of shared clonotypes between healthy human individuals. Study-level results: It was the non-shared clonotypes that had lower generation probabilities than clonotypes shared by all four donors.

V usage is TRBV27 and J usage is TRBJ1-2, with TRBD1 as a possible D gene (6 bases). Sequenced: naive CD4+ T cells sorted from blood. Described subset: CD45RA+ positively selected. This TCR was sampled from a man in his thirties or forties in good health. CDR3 sequence: CASSLTARGLDYGYTF. In DNA form, the CDR3 reads TGTGCCAGCAGTTTGACCGCCAGGGGACTCGACTATGGCTACACCTTC.